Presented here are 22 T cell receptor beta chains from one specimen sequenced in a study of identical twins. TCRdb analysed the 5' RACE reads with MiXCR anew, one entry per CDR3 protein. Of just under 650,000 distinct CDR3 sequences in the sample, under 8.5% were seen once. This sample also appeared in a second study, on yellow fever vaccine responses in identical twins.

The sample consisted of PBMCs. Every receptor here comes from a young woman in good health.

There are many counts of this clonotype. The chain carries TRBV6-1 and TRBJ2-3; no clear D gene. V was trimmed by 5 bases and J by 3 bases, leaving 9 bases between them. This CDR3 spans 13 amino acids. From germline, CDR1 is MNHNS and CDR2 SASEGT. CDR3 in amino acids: CASSSGGTDTQYF. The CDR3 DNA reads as TGTGCCAGCAGTTCAGGTGGTACAGATACGCAGTATTTT.

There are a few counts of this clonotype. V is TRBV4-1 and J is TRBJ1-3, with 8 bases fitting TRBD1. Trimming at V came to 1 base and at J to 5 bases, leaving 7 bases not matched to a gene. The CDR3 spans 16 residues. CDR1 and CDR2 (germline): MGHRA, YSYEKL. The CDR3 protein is CASSQAPTGARNTIYF. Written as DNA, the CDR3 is TGCGCCAGCAGCCAAGCGCCGACAGGGGCCCGAAACACCATATATTTT.

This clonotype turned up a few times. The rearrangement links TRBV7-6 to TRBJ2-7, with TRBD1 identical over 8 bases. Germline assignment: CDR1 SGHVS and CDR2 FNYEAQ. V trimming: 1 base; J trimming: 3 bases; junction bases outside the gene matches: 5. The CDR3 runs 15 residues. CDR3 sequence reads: CASSLGTGPIYEQYF. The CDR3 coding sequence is TGTGCCAGCAGCTTAGGGACAGGGCCCATCTACGAGCAGTACTTC.

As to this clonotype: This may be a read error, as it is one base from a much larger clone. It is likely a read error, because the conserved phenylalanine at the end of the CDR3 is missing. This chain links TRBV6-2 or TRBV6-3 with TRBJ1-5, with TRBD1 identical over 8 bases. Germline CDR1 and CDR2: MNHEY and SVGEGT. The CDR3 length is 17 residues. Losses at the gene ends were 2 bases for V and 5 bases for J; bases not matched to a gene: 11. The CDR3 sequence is CASSYHRGRKPYQPQHL. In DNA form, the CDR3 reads TGTGCCAGCAGTTACCACAGGGGGAGAAAACCTTATCAGCCCCAGCATCTT.

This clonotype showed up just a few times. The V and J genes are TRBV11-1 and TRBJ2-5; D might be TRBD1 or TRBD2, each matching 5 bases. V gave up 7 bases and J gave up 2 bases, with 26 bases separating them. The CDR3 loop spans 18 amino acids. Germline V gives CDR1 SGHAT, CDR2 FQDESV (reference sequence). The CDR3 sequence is CASISSPGQSKSQETQYF. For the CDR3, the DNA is TGTGCCAGCATCTCATCCCCGGGGCAGTCAAAATCTCAAGAGACCCAGTACTTC.

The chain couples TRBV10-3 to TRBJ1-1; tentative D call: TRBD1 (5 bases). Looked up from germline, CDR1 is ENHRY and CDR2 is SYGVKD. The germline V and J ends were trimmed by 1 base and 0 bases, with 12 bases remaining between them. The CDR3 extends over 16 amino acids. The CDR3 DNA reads TGTGCCATCAGTGAGTTTGGGGGTTTAATGAACACTGAAGCTTTCTTT. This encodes CAISEFGGLMNTEAFF.

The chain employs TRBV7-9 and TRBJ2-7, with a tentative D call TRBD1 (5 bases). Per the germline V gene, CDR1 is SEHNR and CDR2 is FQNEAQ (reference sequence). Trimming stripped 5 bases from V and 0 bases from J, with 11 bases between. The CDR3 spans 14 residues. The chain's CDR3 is CASSPDSNSYEQYV. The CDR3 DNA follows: TGTGCCAGCAGCCCTGACAGTAACTCCTACGAGCAGTACGTC.

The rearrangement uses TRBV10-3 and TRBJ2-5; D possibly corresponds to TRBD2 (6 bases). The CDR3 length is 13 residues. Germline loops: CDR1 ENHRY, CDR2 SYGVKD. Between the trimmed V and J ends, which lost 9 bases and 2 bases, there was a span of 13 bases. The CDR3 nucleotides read TGTGCCATTGCCCCCGGGGGACAAGAGACCCAGTACTTC. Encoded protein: CAIAPGGQETQYF.

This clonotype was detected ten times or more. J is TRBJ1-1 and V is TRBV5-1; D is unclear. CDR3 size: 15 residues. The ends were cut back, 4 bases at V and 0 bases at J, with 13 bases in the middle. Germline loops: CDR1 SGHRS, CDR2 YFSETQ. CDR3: CASSPVKGMNTEAFF. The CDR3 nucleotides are TGCGCCAGCAGCCCGGTAAAAGGGATGAACACTGAAGCTTTCTTT.

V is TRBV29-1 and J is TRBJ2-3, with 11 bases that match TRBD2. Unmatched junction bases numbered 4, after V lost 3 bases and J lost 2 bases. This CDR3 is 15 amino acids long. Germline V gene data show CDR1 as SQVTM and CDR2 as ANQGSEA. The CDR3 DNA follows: TGCAGCGTTGACTGGGGACTAGCGGACACAGATACGCAGTATTTT. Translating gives CSVDWGLADTDTQYF.

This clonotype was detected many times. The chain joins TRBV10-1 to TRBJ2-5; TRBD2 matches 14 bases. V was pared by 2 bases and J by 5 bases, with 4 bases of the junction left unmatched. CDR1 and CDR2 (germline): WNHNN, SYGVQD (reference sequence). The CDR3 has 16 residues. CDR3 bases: TGCGCCAGCAGTGAGGGACTAGCGGGAGGACAGGAGACCCAGTACTTC. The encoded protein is CASSEGLAGGQETQYF.

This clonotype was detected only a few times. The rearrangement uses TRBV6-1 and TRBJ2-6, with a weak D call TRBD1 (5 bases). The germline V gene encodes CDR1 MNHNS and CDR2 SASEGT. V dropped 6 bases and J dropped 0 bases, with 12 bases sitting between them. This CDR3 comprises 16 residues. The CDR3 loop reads CASRLTGYSGANVLTF. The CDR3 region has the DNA TGTGCCAGCAGACTAACAGGTTACTCTGGGGCCAACGTCCTGACTTTC.

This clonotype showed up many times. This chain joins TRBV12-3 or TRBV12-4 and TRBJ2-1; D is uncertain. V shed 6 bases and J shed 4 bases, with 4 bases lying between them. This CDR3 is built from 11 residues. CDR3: CASSVYNEQFF. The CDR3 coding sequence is TGTGCCAGCAGCGTGTACAATGAGCAGTTCTTC.

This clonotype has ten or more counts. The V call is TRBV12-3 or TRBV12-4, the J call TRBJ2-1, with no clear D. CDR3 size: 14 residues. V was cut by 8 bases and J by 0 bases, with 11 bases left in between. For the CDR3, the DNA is TGTGCCAGCGCCTCGCGCCACTCCTACAATGAGCAGTTCTTC. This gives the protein CASASRHSYNEQFF.

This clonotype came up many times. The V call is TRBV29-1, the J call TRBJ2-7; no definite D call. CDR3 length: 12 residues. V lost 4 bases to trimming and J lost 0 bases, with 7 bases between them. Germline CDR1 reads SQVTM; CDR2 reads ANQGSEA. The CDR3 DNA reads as TGCAGCGTTGGCCTAGGCTCCTACGAGCAGTACTTC. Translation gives CSVGLGSYEQYF.

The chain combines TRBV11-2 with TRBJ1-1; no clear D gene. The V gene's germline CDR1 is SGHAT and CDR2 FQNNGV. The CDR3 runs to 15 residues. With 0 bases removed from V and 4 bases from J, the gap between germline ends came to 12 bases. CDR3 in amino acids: CASSLEAGGGTEAFF. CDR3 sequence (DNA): TGTGCCAGCAGCTTAGAAGCGGGTGGAGGCACTGAAGCTTTCTTT.

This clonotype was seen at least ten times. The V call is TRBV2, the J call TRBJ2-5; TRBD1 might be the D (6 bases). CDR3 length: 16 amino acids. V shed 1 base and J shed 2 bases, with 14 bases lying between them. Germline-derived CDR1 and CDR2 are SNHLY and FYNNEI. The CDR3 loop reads CASSEVRGTNQETQYF. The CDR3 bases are TGTGCCAGCAGTGAAGTACGAGGGACAAATCAAGAGACCCAGTACTTC.

The CDR3 DNA follows: TGTGCCATCACCGGCGACCCTACCGGGGAGCTGTTTTTT. It specifies CAITGDPTGELFF. The chain has TRBV10-3 and TRBJ2-2, with D uncertain. V shed 7 bases and J shed 5 bases, with 11 bases lying between them. The CDR3 covers 13 residues. Germline lookup yields CDR1 ENHRY and CDR2 SYGVKD.

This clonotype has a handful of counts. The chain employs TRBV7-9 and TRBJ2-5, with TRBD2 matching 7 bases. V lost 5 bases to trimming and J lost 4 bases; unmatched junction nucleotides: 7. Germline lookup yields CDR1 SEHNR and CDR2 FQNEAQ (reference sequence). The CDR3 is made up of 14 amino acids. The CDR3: CASSTPGGSETQYF. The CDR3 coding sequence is TGTGCCAGCAGCACCCCGGGGGGTTCAGAGACCCAGTACTTC.

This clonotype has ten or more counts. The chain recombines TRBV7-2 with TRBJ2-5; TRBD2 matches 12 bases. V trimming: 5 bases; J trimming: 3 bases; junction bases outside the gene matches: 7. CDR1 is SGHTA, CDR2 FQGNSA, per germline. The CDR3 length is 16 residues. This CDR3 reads CASSPSLAGGEETQYF. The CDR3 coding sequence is TGTGCCAGCAGCCCATCCCTAGCGGGGGGGGAAGAGACCCAGTACTTC.

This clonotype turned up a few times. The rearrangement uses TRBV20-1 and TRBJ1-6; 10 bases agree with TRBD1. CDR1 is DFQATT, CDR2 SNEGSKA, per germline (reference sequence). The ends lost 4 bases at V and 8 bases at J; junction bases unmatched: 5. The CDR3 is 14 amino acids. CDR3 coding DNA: TGCAGTGCTAAGCACGGGACAGGGGATTCACCCCTCCACTTT. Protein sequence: CSAKHGTGDSPLHF.

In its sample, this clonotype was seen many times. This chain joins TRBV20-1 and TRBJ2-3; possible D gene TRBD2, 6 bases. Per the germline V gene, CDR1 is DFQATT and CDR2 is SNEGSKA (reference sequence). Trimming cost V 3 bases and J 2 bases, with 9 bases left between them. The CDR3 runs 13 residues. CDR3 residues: CSASGGSTDTQYF. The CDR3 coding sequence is TGCAGTGCTAGCGGGGGTTCCACAGATACGCAGTATTTT.